A selection of T cell receptor beta chains follows, all from one sample in a study of CD8+CD57+ T cells in acquired aplastic anemia. One entry per CDR3 protein, called by TCRdb with MiXCR from the reads. The repertoire holds around 170,000 distinct CDR3 sequences, with 50% to 75% as singletons. What was sequenced was sorted CD4+, CD8+, or CD8+CD57+ T cells (not recorded which) from PBMCs. Receptor source: a human donor in good health. The conserved cysteine and the conserved F or W are not part of the CDR3 here. Each record gives: CDR3 protein, V gene.

CDR3: ATSRDPGRAYEQY
V: TRBV15

CDR3: ASSYSRRRDIQY
V: TRBV6-1

CDR3: ASSYLRQGLNNEQF
V: TRBV6-5

CDR3: ASSFPTGENTEAF
V: TRBV7-3

CDR3: ASSHRVRGGSGGETQY
V: TRBV2

CDR3: ATSDLGSGAKETQY
V: TRBV24-1

CDR3: ATSDAPGNYGYT
V: TRBV24-1

CDR3: SARAGRREQY
V: TRBV20-1

CDR3: ASSVGWENTDTQY
V: TRBV9

CDR3: ATSEGRGKEQY
V: TRBV24-1

CDR3: ASSLEQSNQPQH
V: TRBV7-9

CDR3: ASNIDRYYSNQPQH
V: TRBV10-1

CDR3: ASTTAGTGTYEQY
V: TRBV19